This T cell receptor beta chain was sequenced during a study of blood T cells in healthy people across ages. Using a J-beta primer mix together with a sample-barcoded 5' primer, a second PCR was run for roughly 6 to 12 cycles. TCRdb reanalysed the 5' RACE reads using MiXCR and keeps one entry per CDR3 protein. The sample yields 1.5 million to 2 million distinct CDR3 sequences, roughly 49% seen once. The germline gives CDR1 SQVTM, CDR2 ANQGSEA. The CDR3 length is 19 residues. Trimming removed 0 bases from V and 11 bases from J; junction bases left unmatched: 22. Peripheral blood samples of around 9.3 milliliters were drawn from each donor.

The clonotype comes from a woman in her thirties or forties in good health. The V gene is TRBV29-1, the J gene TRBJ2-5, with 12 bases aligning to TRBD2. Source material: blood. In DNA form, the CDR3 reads TGCAGCGTTGAAGATCGGCGCGCTAGCGGGGGGGCGGGCGGCAATGAGCAGTACTTC. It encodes CSVEDRRASGGAGGNEQYF.